This entry describes one T cell receptor beta chain. The source of the sample is a study of blood T cell repertoires in COVID-19. Looking at the study overall: Material from acute and convalescent COVID-19 was sourced from the United States, Italy and Spain.

The CDR3 has 16 residues. Trimming stripped 4 bases from V and 2 bases from J, with 17 bases between. Germline V CDR1 and CDR2: SGHNT, YENEEA. In the source study's methods: Amplification from reference gene primers served as the basis for estimated nucleated cell counts. Measured with immunoSEQ multiplex PCR; TCRdb has only the in-frame clones, and not every one. The V and J calls and clone size were taken over from that table, and D and trimming were inferred from the DNA. In the table there are 300,000 to 450,000 clones, 89% of which are singletons. The chain is built from TRBV11-3 and TRBJ1-2; D perhaps matches TRBD1 (6 bases). This sequence was found in a woman under 40 with COVID-19, enrolled during active disease. Sequences were obtained from peripheral blood. This chain's CDR3 is CASSWGTGRGNYGYTF. The CDR3 DNA follows: TGTGCCAGCAGCTGGGGAACAGGGCGGGGGAACTATGGCTACACCTTC.